Shown below are 32 T cell receptor beta chains from a single sample sequenced in a study of early T cells in non-severe SARS-CoV-2 infection. TCRdb itself ran the 5' RACE reads through MiXCR, one entry per CDR3 protein. The table has 24,000 or so distinct CDR3 sequences, around 3.9% seen once. Material: whole blood. The receptors come from an adult who was a healthcare worker with PCR-confirmed SARS-CoV-2 infection or an uninfected control (not recorded which).

Ten or more counts support this clonotype. V usage is TRBV18 and J usage is TRBJ2-3, with D possibly matching TRBD2 (5 bases). Trimming took off 6 bases at V and 0 bases at J, with 13 bases between the two ends. This CDR3 region has 15 residues. Germline V CDR1 and CDR2: KGHSH, LQKENI. CDR3 sequence (DNA): TGTGCCAGCTCCACGAGCGGAACTAGCACAGATACGCAGTATTTT. It translates to CASSTSGTSTDTQYF. Combining the CDR3 with reference TRBV18 and TRBJ2-3 gives the whole variable domain NAGVMQNPRHLVRRRGQEARLRCSPMKGHSHVYWYRQLPEEGLKFMVYLQKENIIDESGMPKERFSAEFPKEGPSILRIQQVVRGDSAAYFCASSTSGTSTDTQYFGPGTRLTVL.

This clonotype was observed a few times. This sequence joins TRBV11-2 and TRBJ2-7, with TRBD1 as a possible D gene (5 bases). V was pared by 6 bases and J by 7 bases, with 13 bases between. Germline V CDR1 and CDR2: SGHAT, FQNNGV. The CDR3 is 12 residues long. CDR3 loop: CASSSDRGEQYF. DNA of the CDR3: TGTGCCAGCAGTTCCGATAGGGGAGAGCAGTACTTC. The full variable domain, its missing parts supplied by reference TRBV11-2 and TRBJ2-7, is EAGVAQSPRYKIIEKRQSVAFWCNPISGHATLYWYQQILGQGPKLLIQFQNNGVVDDSQLPKDRFSAERLKGVDSTLKIQPAKLEDSAVYLCASSSDRGEQYFGPGTRLTVT.

This clonotype was recorded many times. The chain joins TRBV27 to TRBJ2-1, with D hard to call. Germline V CDR1 and CDR2: MNHEY, SMNVEV (reference sequence). V lost 6 bases and J lost 4, with 10 bases in between. The CDR3 totals 13 residues. The CDR3 region has the DNA TGTGCCAGCAGCCCCGGCGTTTACAATGAGCAGTTCTTC. Its translation is CASSPGVYNEQFF.

This clonotype turned up a few times. CDR3 nucleotides: TGTGCCAGCACCCGCGGACTAGCGGGAGTTGGCGAGCAGTTCTTC. Encoded protein: CASTRGLAGVGEQFF. The chain recombines TRBV2 with TRBJ2-1, with TRBD2 identical over 13 bases. The V gene end was trimmed by 7 bases and the J gene end by 10 bases; junction bases not matched to a gene: 10. CDR3 length: 15 amino acids. The germline CDR1 and CDR2 sequences are SNHLY and FYNNEI.

This clonotype was detected ten times or more. The gene calls are TRBV30 and TRBJ2-2; D is tentatively TRBD1 or TRBD2 (6 bases each). Trimming took 3 bases from V and 7 from J, leaving 18 bases between them. In germline, CDR1 is GTSNPN, CDR2 SVGIG (reference sequence). CDR3 length equals 15 residues. CDR3 region: CAWRGAGHAGGELFF. Here the CDR3 DNA reads TGTGCCTGGAGGGGCGCGGGACACGCGGGCGGGGAGCTGTTTTTT.

In its sample, this clonotype was seen a few times. The chain's CDR3 is CASSLESGDSYNEQFF. As DNA, the CDR3 is TGTGCCAGCAGCTTAGAGTCGGGAGACTCCTACAATGAGCAGTTCTTC. This chain links TRBV7-6 with TRBJ2-1; tentatively, D is TRBD2 (6 bases). Per germline, CDR1 SGHVS and CDR2 FNYEAQ. The CDR3 contains 16 residues. Between the trimmed V and J ends, which lost 1 base and 0 bases, there was a span of 10 bases.

This clonotype was counted many times. The chain combines TRBV7-3 with TRBJ2-5; 7 positions agree with TRBD1. The CDR3 has 16 residues. The trim removed 2 bases at V and 5 bases at J, leaving 11 bases unmatched. Looked up from germline, CDR1 is SGHTA and CDR2 is FQGTGA. The chain's CDR3 is CASSLYGAGGRETQYF. The CDR3 DNA sequence: TGTGCCAGCAGCTTATATGGCGCAGGGGGACGTGAGACCCAGTACTTC.

This clonotype was seen many times. The chain joins TRBV7-9 to TRBJ2-2; D call uncertain. The CDR3 totals 10 residues. The V end lost 3 bases, the J end lost 7 bases, and 0 bases lay between the germline ends. Germline V lookup: CDR1 SEHNR, CDR2 FQNEAQ (reference sequence). This CDR3 reads CASSFGELFF. The DNA of the CDR3 is TGTGCCAGCAGCTTCGGGGAGCTGTTTTTT.

The chain combines TRBV7-9 with TRBJ2-1; D is unresolved. This CDR3 contains 12 residues. V lost 1 base, J lost 8 bases, and 6 bases lay in between. CDR1 is SEHNR and CDR2 is FQNEAQ in the germline V gene (reference sequence). The CDR3 DNA reads TGTGCCAGCAGCTTAGAGCCGGATGAGCAGTTCTTC. Amino acid sequence: CASSLEPDEQFF.

This clonotype came up many times. The chain couples TRBV30 to TRBJ1-5; 10 positions match TRBD1. Per the germline V gene, CDR1 is GTSNPN and CDR2 is SVGIG (reference sequence). CDR3 length equals 15 residues. J lost 5 bases, V lost 0 bases, and 4 bases had no gene match. In DNA form, the CDR3 reads TGTGCCTGGAGTGTGTTTGGGACAGGGGATCAGCCCCAGCATTTT. Its translation: CAWSVFGTGDQPQHF.

This clonotype was recorded many times. V gene TRBV7-8 combines with J gene TRBJ2-1; D tentatively reads TRBD1 or TRBD2 (5 bases each). The V gene lost 5 bases and the J gene lost 5 bases, with 16 bases spanning the gap. The CDR3 is 15 amino acids. Germline V lookup: CDR1 SGHVS, CDR2 FQNEAQ. The DNA of the CDR3 is TGTGCCAGCAGCCCTCGGGGCGGGTTTGACAATGAGCAGTTCTTC. It translates to CASSPRGGFDNEQFF.

The sample holds a few counts of this clonotype. The gene calls are TRBV18 and TRBJ1-1; D may be TRBD1 (6 bases). V lost 1 base and J 7 bases, leaving 10 bases between the germline ends. Germline lookup yields CDR1 KGHSH and CDR2 LQKENI. This CDR3 spans 13 amino acids. The CDR3 protein is CASSPQGGVEAFF. DNA for the CDR3: TGTGCCAGCTCACCACAGGGGGGAGTTGAAGCTTTCTTT.

Worth noting for this clonotype: Mismatch with germline at one junction end may stem from a read error. This chain uses TRBV10-3 with TRBJ2-1, with D perhaps given as TRBD1 or TRBD2 (5 bases each). Germline assignment: CDR1 ENHRY and CDR2 SYGVKD. This CDR3 has 15 residues. CDR3 in DNA: TGTGCCATCAGGAGAGAGGACAAGGGGAGTGTAGAGCGGTTCTTC. Residues: CAIRREDKGSVERFF.

This clonotype is medium-sized by share. The chain has TRBV9 and TRBJ2-6; D may be TRBD2 (5 bases). Germline CDR1 SGDLS, CDR2 YYNGEE. The germline V and J ends were trimmed by 4 bases and 3 bases, with 5 bases remaining between them. The CDR3 has 13 residues. CDR3 in amino acids: CASSSGGANVLTF. The DNA of the CDR3 is TGTGCCAGCAGCAGCGGTGGGGCCAACGTCCTGACTTTC.

This clonotype was observed many times. The rearrangement links TRBV4-1 to TRBJ2-2; 9 nucleotides agree with TRBD1. Germline values: CDR1 MGHRA, CDR2 YSYEKL. There are 15 residues in the CDR3. V trimming: 4 bases; J trimming: 4 bases; junction bases outside the gene matches: 4. The CDR3, as DNA: TGCGCCAGCAGCCCGGGACAGGGCCCCACCGGGGAGCTGTTTTTT. It translates to CASSPGQGPTGELFF.

This clonotype showed up many times. The rearrangement joins TRBV2 to TRBJ2-2; 11 bases agree with TRBD1. The CDR3 is 15 residues long. After removal of 7 bases from V and 5 bases from J, the junction contained 6 bases not matched to a gene. Germline loops: CDR1 SNHLY, CDR2 FYNNEI. The CDR3 DNA reads TGTGCCAGCACCAAGGACAGGGGGCTGACCGGGGAGCTGTTTTTT. As protein: CASTKDRGLTGELFF.

This clonotype was counted a few times. The rearrangement uses TRBV5-1 and TRBJ2-7, with 8 bases that match TRBD2. Germline values: CDR1 SGHRS, CDR2 YFSETQ. V was clipped by 4 bases and J by 1 base; unmatched bases: 4. The CDR3 extends over 14 amino acids. CDR3 coding DNA: TGCGCCAGCAGCCCAACTAGCGGATCCTACGAGCAGTACTTC. Protein product: CASSPTSGSYEQYF.

As regards this clonotype: An end of the junction differs from the germline gene, which may be a read error. The chain uses TRBV7-9 and TRBJ2-1, with D possibly TRBD2 on 5 matching bases. CDR1 and CDR2 from the germline V gene are SEHNR and FQNEAQ (reference sequence). This CDR3 has 12 amino acids. CDR3 DNA sequence: TGTGCCAGCTCCCTAAGCGGACCCGATTCGATCTTC. Its protein is CASSLSGPDSIF.

This clonotype has at least ten counts. The CDR3 nucleotides read TGTGCCAGCAAAAGGGACGGCTACGAGCAGTACTTC. Translation: CASKRDGYEQYF. The chain combines TRBV27 with TRBJ2-7, with D possibly being TRBD1 or TRBD2 (5 bases each). The CDR3 loop spans 12 amino acids. Trimming removed 7 bases from V and 3 bases from J, with 10 bases in between. Germline values: CDR1 MNHEY, CDR2 SMNVEV (reference sequence).

This clonotype has a count of ten or more. This chain links TRBV7-3 with TRBJ2-1, with D uncertain. The CDR3 is made up of 12 amino acids. V lost 2 bases to trimming and J lost 10 bases, with 9 bases between them. The germline V gene encodes CDR1 SGHTA and CDR2 FQGTGA. CDR3 bases: TGTGCCAGCAGCTTAGCGCTTGGGGAGCAGTTCTTC. Its translation: CASSLALGEQFF.

The chain is built from TRBV12-3 or TRBV12-4 and TRBJ2-7; D might be TRBD1 (6 bases). Trimming took off 4 bases at V and 8 bases at J, with 21 bases between the two ends. This CDR3 region has 15 residues. This chain's CDR3 is CASSSRTGSDRQQYF. The CDR3 nucleotides are TGTGCCAGCAGTTCACGTACAGGGTCCGACCGTCAGCAGTACTTC.

This clonotype appeared many times. The chain carries TRBV12-3 or TRBV12-4 and TRBJ2-1; unclear D gene. Between the trimmed V and J ends, which lost 8 bases and 5 bases, there was a span of 19 bases. The CDR3 has 15 residues. For the CDR3, the DNA is TGTGCCAGCTCTCCCGTGGTGGGTCCCGACAATGAGCAGTTCTTC. It specifies CASSPVVGPDNEQFF.

In this sample, this clonotype turned up many times. The chain uses TRBV7-9 and TRBJ2-3; D remains ambiguous. The CDR3 contains 15 residues. Germline CDR1 is SEHNR and CDR2 is FQNEAQ (reference sequence). Trimming cost V 5 bases and J 6 bases, with 18 bases left between them. The CDR3: CASSPDGYPTDTQYF. The DNA for the CDR3 is TGTGCCAGCAGCCCGGACGGGTACCCAACGGATACGCAGTATTTT.

The sample holds many counts of this clonotype. The chain employs TRBV18 and TRBJ2-3; the match to TRBD1 covers 9 bases. V was clipped by 2 bases and J by 5 bases; unmatched bases: 5. CDR1 is KGHSH and CDR2 is LQKENI in the germline V gene. This CDR3 has 15 residues. The CDR3 sequence is CASSPSHRGQDTQYF. CDR3 nucleotides: TGTGCCAGCTCACCATCTCACAGGGGGCAAGATACGCAGTATTTT.

As regards this clonotype: This may come from a read error, since a much larger clone is one base off. The chain joins TRBV20-1 to TRBJ2-5; D gene unclear. The CDR3 has 14 residues. Trimming removed 7 bases at V and 0 bases at J, with 15 bases between. The germline V gene has CDR1 DFQATT and CDR2 SNEGSKA (reference sequence). The CDR3 DNA follows: TGCAGTGGGTCAGGAACAATGAACCAAGAGACCCAGTACTTC. Translated: CSGSGTMNQETQYF.

This clonotype was found many times. This sequence joins TRBV28 and TRBJ2-2; 13 bases line up with TRBD2. The V gene end was trimmed by 4 bases and the J gene end by 7 bases; junction bases not matched to a gene: 9. The CDR3 extends over 17 amino acids. CDR1 is MDHEN and CDR2 is SYDVKM in the germline V gene. Written as DNA, the CDR3 is TGTGCCAGCAGTTCCCTAGGACTAGCGGGAGAGGACGGGGAGCTGTTTTTT. It specifies CASSSLGLAGEDGELFF.

This clonotype has at least ten counts. This rearrangement joins TRBV29-1 to TRBJ2-1, with 12 bases matching TRBD2. Germline values: CDR1 SQVTM, CDR2 ANQGSEA. With 0 bases clipped from V and 9 bases from J, the junction kept 6 bases outside the gene matches. There are 15 residues in the CDR3. In nucleotides, the CDR3 is TGCAGCGTTGAAGATTGGGCTAGCGGGAGGGTTGAGCAGTTCTTC. Encoded protein: CSVEDWASGRVEQFF.

In this sample, this clonotype turned up many times. This chain joins TRBV18 and TRBJ1-2, with D perhaps matching TRBD1 (6 bases). Germline lookup yields CDR1 KGHSH and CDR2 LQKENI. CDR3 length: 14 amino acids. With 3 bases removed from V and 6 bases from J, the gap between germline ends came to 14 bases. This chain's CDR3 is CASSPTTGPDGYTF. Written as DNA, the CDR3 is TGTGCCAGCTCACCTACGACAGGTCCGGATGGCTACACCTTC.

This clonotype came up many times. The rearrangement joins TRBV11-2 to TRBJ2-7; 8 bases are a match to TRBD1. The CDR3 sequence is 11 residues long. Per the germline V gene, CDR1 is SGHAT and CDR2 is FQNNGV. J gave up 5 bases and V 9 bases, and 3 bases lay outside the gene matches. In nucleotides, the CDR3 is TGTGCCAGTGACAGGGGTAACGAGCAGTACTTC. It encodes CASDRGNEQYF.

There are a few counts of this clonotype. This chain links TRBV20-1 with TRBJ2-1; D unclear. The CDR3 spans 13 residues. The germline V gene has CDR1 DFQATT and CDR2 SNEGSKA (reference sequence). Trimming pared 7 bases from V and 2 bases from J, leaving 12 bases between. The CDR3 here is CSGGDSAYNEQFF. As DNA, the CDR3 is TGCAGTGGAGGAGACTCCGCCTACAATGAGCAGTTCTTC.

This clonotype was observed at least ten times. The chain employs TRBV7-3 and TRBJ2-1; D remains unclear. This CDR3 comprises 15 residues. Germline CDR1 SGHTA, CDR2 FQGTGA. V shed 4 bases and J shed 4 bases, with 14 bases lying between them. In DNA, the CDR3 is TGTGCCAGCAGCTCGATGATCGGGCTTTACAATGAGCAGTTCTTC. It encodes CASSSMIGLYNEQFF. Full variable domain (missing parts from reference TRBV7-3 and TRBJ2-1): GAGVSQTPSNKVTEKGKYVELRCDPISGHTALYWYRQSLGQGPEFLIYFQGTGAADDSGLPNDRFFAVRPEGSVSTLKIQRTERGDSAVYLCASSSMIGLYNEQFFGPGTRLTVL.

This clonotype was counted at least ten times. The CDR3 bases are TGTGCCAGCAGCTTAGGAGGGGGCGCGAACAATGAGCAGTTCTTC. Amino acid sequence: CASSLGGGANNEQFF. J is TRBJ2-1 and V is TRBV7-9, with 7 bases identical to TRBD1. V shed 1 base and J 5 bases; nucleotides not matched to a gene: 5. There are 15 residues in the CDR3. Germline V gene sequence: CDR1 SEHNR, CDR2 FQNEAQ (reference sequence).